This is a list of T cell receptor beta chains from one sample in a study of cytomegalovirus exposure and HLA in healthy donors. TCRdb keeps only in-frame clones here, not all; method: immunoSEQ multiplex PCR. The table has 95,000 to 150,000 clones, over 60% seen once; the top ten hold roughly 1.4%. Input material: PBMCs. The source is a man aged 18 to 35 in good health and CMV-seronegative. The CDR3 runs from the conserved cysteine through the conserved F or W. The D gene is left open where the match is weak. Clone size is shown for a subset of rows, as once, few, many or a class of expanded clone.

V gene,J gene,clone size,D gene,CDR3 DNA,CDR3 protein
TRBV30,TRBJ2-3,.,.,TGTGCCGCGACTTTAGGAGATACGCAGTATTTT,CAATLGDTQYF
TRBV6-1,TRBJ1-5,.,TRBD1,TGTGCCAGCAGCTGGACAGGGGGCGTTCAGCCCCAGCATTTT,CASSWTGGVQPQHF
TRBV5-1,TRBJ1-1,few,.,TGCGCCAGCAGAAAAGGGGGGGTGAACACTGAAGCTTTCTTT,CASRKGGVNTEAFF
TRBV5-6,TRBJ2-6,once,TRBD2,TGTGCCAGCAGCTTGGCCTACGGGAGGTCTGGGGCCAACGTCCTGACTTTC,CASSLAYGRSGANVLTF
TRBV27,TRBJ2-3,.,.,TGTGCCAGCACTGTGGAGGGCACAGATACGCAGTATTTT,CASTVEGTDTQYF
TRBV5-1,TRBJ2-1,.,TRBD1,TGCGCCAGCAGCCCGTCACGCATTACAGGGGTATACAATGAGCAGTTCTTC,CASSPSRITGVYNEQFF
TRBV9,TRBJ2-3,.,TRBD2,TGTGCCAGCCGAGGGACTAGCGGAGCCAGTAGCACAGATACGCAGTATTTT,CASRGTSGASSTDTQYF
TRBV10-1,TRBJ2-1,.,.,TGCGCCAGCATAGAGAATGAGCAGTTCTTC,CASIENEQFF
TRBV5-8,TRBJ2-1,.,TRBD2,TGTGCCAGCAGCTTTCTAGCGGGGGCTCGGAGTGAGCAGTTCTTC,CASSFLAGARSEQFF
TRBV9,TRBJ2-5,.,TRBD2,TGTGCCAGCAGCGTGGGCGGGGGGATGGAGACCCAGTACTTC,CASSVGGGMETQYF
TRBV11-2,TRBJ2-3,.,TRBD2,TGTGCCAGCAGCCCACTAGCGGGATCGAGGGGAGATACGCAGTATTTT,CASSPLAGSRGDTQYF
TRBV7-8,TRBJ1-5,.,TRBD1,TGTGCCAGCAGCCTAAGACAACAGGGGTCGGGACAGCCCCAGCATTTT,CASSLRQQGSGQPQHF
TRBV28,TRBJ1-2,.,.,TGTGCCAGTGCGGTAGGCCTTCTCTATGGCTACACCTTC,CASAVGLLYGYTF
TRBV4-2,TRBJ1-4,.,TRBD1,TGTGCCAGCAGCCAAGAAGGGGGCATCAATGAAAAACTGTTTTTT,CASSQEGGINEKLFF
TRBV29-1,TRBJ1-2,once,TRBD1,TGCAGCGCGATACAGGGGAACTATGGCTACACCTTC,CSAIQGNYGYTF
TRBV5-1,TRBJ2-7,.,.,TGCGCCAGCAGCTTGGAATCAGGGTGCGAGCAGTACTTC,CASSLESGCEQYF
TRBV7-2,TRBJ2-7,few,TRBD1,TGTGCCAGCAGCTTATTGAGAGGTGGAGGGGACAGGAGGTACGAGCAGTACTTC,CASSLLRGGGDRRYEQYF
TRBV28,TRBJ2-1,few,TRBD2,TGTGCCAGCAGCCCCCACGATGCGCGGGAGGTTGAGCAGTTCTTC,CASSPHDAREVEQFF
TRBV2,TRBJ2-4,.,TRBD1,TGTGCCAGCATTTCGGGGACAGAGTATACCAAAAACATTCAGTACTTC,CASISGTEYTKNIQYF
TRBV5-4,TRBJ1-2,.,.,TGTGCCAGCAGCTCAACAGGGACATCGAAGGCTAACTATGGCTACACCTTC,CASSSTGTSKANYGYTF
TRBV6-1,TRBJ2-7,.,TRBD2,TGTGCCAGCAGTGATCGACTAGCGGGGTCCTACGAGCAGTACTTC,CASSDRLAGSYEQYF
TRBV11-2,TRBJ2-2,.,.,TGTGCCAGCAGCCCGGTCAAGGGGACGAACACCGGGGAGCTGTTTTTT,CASSPVKGTNTGELFF
TRBV28,TRBJ2-7,.,.,TGTGCCAGCAGCCAGAAGGAGGACGGGAACTCCTACGAGCAGTACTTC,CASSQKEDGNSYEQYF
TRBV19,TRBJ1-1,.,.,TGTGCCAGTAGTATGGGCAGGGTTGGGTCCGAAGCTTTCTTT,CASSMGRVGSEAFF